One sample yielded the 30 T cell receptor beta chains listed below, sequenced in a study of blood T cell repertoires in COVID-19. The table came from immunoSEQ multiplex PCR; TCRdb's copy has only in-frame clones and leaves some out. The sample carries about 150,000 clones, about 87% recorded once. The sample taken for sequencing was peripheral blood. These receptors all come from a woman of 80 years or more with COVID-19, enrolled during active disease.

This chain connects TRBV6-5 to TRBJ1-1; D may be TRBD1 (6 bases). The V and J ends lost 6 bases and 4 bases respectively, with 18 bases between them. Germline V lookup: CDR1 MNHEY, CDR2 SVGAGI. This CDR3 comprises 15 residues. The CDR3 sequence: CASSKRGGAGTEAFF. CDR3 nucleotides: TGTGCCAGCAGCAAGCGAGGGGGGGCGGGCACTGAAGCTTTCTTT.

Here the CDR3 DNA reads TGCAGCGCCGAGGATTCTAACTATGGCTACACCTTC. Protein: CSAEDSNYGYTF. The chain is built from TRBV29-1 and TRBJ1-2; D unclear. The germline CDR1 and CDR2 sequences are SQVTM and ANQGSEA. CDR3 size: 12 residues. The V and J ends lost 7 bases and 0 bases respectively, with 9 bases between them.

This clone turned up a few times. The chain has TRBV11-2 and TRBJ1-2, with 10 positions matching TRBD1. This CDR3 has 15 amino acids. The germline V gene encodes CDR1 SGHAT and CDR2 FQNNGV. The J segment lost 8 bases and the V segment lost 0 bases, leaving 6 bases of the junction unmatched. CDR3 in DNA: TGTGCCAGCAGCTTAGAAGACAGGGGGCATGGAGGCTACACCTTC. Protein: CASSLEDRGHGGYTF.

The genes are TRBV29-1 and TRBJ1-4, with D perhaps TRBD1 (6 bases). The V gene lost 5 bases and the J gene lost 7 bases, with 14 bases spanning the gap. The CDR3 spans 13 residues. Germline V lookup: CDR1 SQVTM, CDR2 ANQGSEA. In nucleotides, the CDR3 is TGCAGCGTTTCTGGGGGGGCGGGTGAAAAACTGTTTTTT. It specifies CSVSGGAGEKLFF.

In this sample, this clone turned up many times. V usage is TRBV7-2 and J usage is TRBJ2-3, with TRBD2 matching 8 bases. CDR1 is SGHTA, CDR2 FQGNSA, per germline. The trim removed 5 bases at V and 8 bases at J, leaving 6 bases unmatched. CDR3 size: 13 residues. CDR3 DNA sequence: TGTGCCAGCAGCAAAGATAGCGGGATTACGCAGTATTTT. This codes for CASSKDSGITQYF.

This chain uses TRBV18 with TRBJ1-2, with unresolved D. V lost 6 bases and J 4 bases, leaving 15 bases between the germline ends. The CDR3 runs 14 residues. Per the germline V gene, CDR1 is KGHSH and CDR2 is LQKENI. CDR3 nucleotide sequence: TGTGCCAGCTCGACCGGGGATGGGGTCTATGGCTACACCTTC. It translates to CASSTGDGVYGYTF.

The rearrangement links TRBV5-1 to TRBJ2-3; possibly TRBD1 for D (5 bases). CDR1 is SGHRS, CDR2 YFSETQ, per germline. There are 14 residues in the CDR3. The ends were cut back, 2 bases at V and 4 bases at J, with 11 bases in the middle. The CDR3 sequence is CASSFQGVADTQYF. The CDR3 region has the DNA TGCGCCAGCAGCTTTCAAGGGGTCGCAGATACGCAGTATTTT.

V and J are TRBV6-5 and TRBJ2-1, with 11 nucleotides matching TRBD2. This CDR3 comprises 15 residues. V shed 5 bases and J 7 bases; nucleotides not matched to a gene: 7. The V gene's germline CDR1 is MNHEY and CDR2 SVGAGI. CDR3 protein: CASSKGLAAPNEQFF. The CDR3 region has the DNA TGTGCCAGCAGTAAGGGACTAGCGGCCCCTAATGAGCAGTTCTTC.

This chain links TRBV9 with TRBJ1-1; 7 bases match TRBD1. The germline CDR1 and CDR2 sequences are SGDLS and YYNGEE. The V gene end was trimmed by 0 bases and the J gene end by 1 base; junction bases not matched to a gene: 3. CDR3 length: 15 amino acids. CDR3 DNA sequence: TGTGCCAGCAGCGTAGACCAGGGGGGGAACACTGAAGCTTTCTTT. Amino acids: CASSVDQGGNTEAFF. Complete variable domain (other parts from reference TRBV9 and TRBJ1-1): DSGVTQTPKHLITATGQRVTLRCSPRSGDLSVYWYQQSLDQGLQFLIQYYNGEERAKGNILERFSAQQFPDLHSELNLSSLELGDSALYFCASSVDQGGNTEAFFGQGTRLTVV.

The chain joins TRBV4-1 to TRBJ1-6; D remains unclear. V was pared by 0 bases and J by 5 bases, with 14 bases between. CDR3 length: 17 residues. The germline CDR1 and CDR2 sequences are MGHRA and YSYEKL. The CDR3: CASSQDEGGRNNSPLHF. In DNA form, the CDR3 reads TGCGCCAGCAGCCAAGATGAGGGAGGAAGAAATAATTCACCCCTCCACTTT.

V usage is TRBV2 and J usage is TRBJ1-1, with TRBD1 identical over 7 bases. This CDR3 is 12 amino acids long. V shed 7 bases, J shed 3 bases, and the junction held 2 bases outside the gene matches. Germline assignment: CDR1 SNHLY and CDR2 FYNNEI. CDR3 nucleotide sequence: TGTGCCAGCACAGACAGGGACACTGAAGCTTTCTTT. Its protein is CASTDRDTEAFF.

This chain links TRBV5-1 with TRBJ2-1, with a possible D match to TRBD2 (7 bases). The V gene lost 0 bases and the J gene lost 3 bases, with 10 bases spanning the gap. This CDR3 spans 15 amino acids. Germline V lookup: CDR1 SGHRS, CDR2 YFSETQ. CDR3 sequence reads: CASSLEGGIYNEQFF. The CDR3, as DNA: TGCGCCAGCAGCTTGGAGGGGGGGATCTACAATGAGCAGTTCTTC.

The chain employs TRBV24-1 and TRBJ1-5, with D hard to call. Germline CDR1 KGHDR, CDR2 SFDVKD. This CDR3 comprises 14 residues. V was clipped by 3 bases and J by 5 bases, with 10 bases between them. CDR3 in DNA: TGTGCCACCAGTGATCCCAGCGTTGATCAGCCCCAGCATTTT. Encoded protein: CATSDPSVDQPQHF.

This chain connects TRBV27 to TRBJ1-2; 9 bases agree with TRBD1. Losses at the gene ends were 7 bases for V and 7 bases for J; bases not matched to a gene: 10. The CDR3 contains 14 residues. Germline V gene data show CDR1 as MNHEY and CDR2 as SMNVEV (reference sequence). The CDR3 bases are TGTGCCAGCAATTACACCGGGACAGGGAGTGGCTACACCTTC. Protein product: CASNYTGTGSGYTF.

This rearrangement joins TRBV7-3 to TRBJ2-1, with 10 bases identical to TRBD2. The CDR3 runs to 17 residues. The ends lost 5 bases at V and 3 bases at J; junction bases unmatched: 10. The germline V gene has CDR1 SGHTA and CDR2 FQGTGA. The DNA for the CDR3 is TGTGCCAGCAGCCCCCGCTGGGCTAGCGGGAGCTACAATGAGCAGTTCTTC. Residues: CASSPRWASGSYNEQFF.

The rearrangement links TRBV4-1 to TRBJ2-5; 9 bases line up with TRBD1. Trimming took 2 bases from V and 7 from J; bases not matched to a gene: 8. The CDR3 contains 15 residues. CDR1 MGHRA and CDR2 YSYEKL come from the germline V gene. The CDR3 reads CASSQSGQGFGTQYF. In nucleotides, the CDR3 is TGCGCCAGCAGCCAATCGGGACAGGGATTTGGGACCCAGTACTTC.

This clone occurred once. The rearrangement links TRBV28 to TRBJ2-2; D is unclear. Germline CDR1 and CDR2: MDHEN and SYDVKM. Trimming removed 6 bases at V and 4 bases at J, with 15 bases between. This CDR3 is built from 15 residues. The CDR3 here is CASSPPLSGTGELFF. CDR3 nucleotide sequence: TGTGCCAGCAGCCCACCCCTGTCAGGCACCGGGGAGCTGTTTTTT.

The genes are TRBV2 and TRBJ2-5; 7 bases match TRBD1. This CDR3 region has 14 residues. The junction had 8 bases not matched to a gene; V was cut back by 8 bases and J by 2 bases. Germline CDR1 SNHLY, CDR2 FYNNEI. The CDR3 nucleotides are TGTGCCAGCCGACAGGGAACGGGGCAAGAGACCCAGTACTTC. Translating it yields CASRQGTGQETQYF.

This chain links TRBV7-2 with TRBJ2-7; 10 nucleotides line up with TRBD2. V trimming: 5 bases; J trimming: 6 bases; junction bases outside the gene matches: 10. CDR3 length: 15 residues. From germline, CDR1 is SGHTA and CDR2 FQGNSA. The chain's CDR3 is CASSKSGREGGEQYF. Here the CDR3 DNA reads TGTGCCAGCAGCAAGAGCGGGAGGGAGGGCGGCGAGCAGTACTTC.

The chain combines TRBV12-3 or TRBV12-4 with TRBJ2-7; no firm D call. The CDR3 length is 11 residues. The V end was cut by 3 bases, the J end by 12 bases, with 12 bases between. The CDR3 coding sequence is TGTGCCAGCAGTTTTGGTACAGTGCCGTACTTC. This gives the protein CASSFGTVPYF.

The chain uses TRBV5-1 and TRBJ1-1; 8 bases are a match to TRBD1. J gave up 1 base and V 4 bases, and 3 bases lay outside the gene matches. The CDR3 runs 14 residues. CDR1 and CDR2 (germline): SGHRS, YFSETQ. The CDR3, as DNA: TGCGCCAGCAGCCCGGGACAGGCGAACACTGAAGCTTTCTTT. Translated, it gives CASSPGQANTEAFF.

The rearrangement uses TRBV5-4 and TRBJ1-4; TRBD1 agrees at 7 bases. Germline trimming cut 4 bases from V and 3 bases from J; bases unmatched to any gene: 12. There are 17 residues in the CDR3. The germline CDR1 and CDR2 sequences are SGHNT and YYREEE (reference sequence). The CDR3 loop reads CASSPSPGGYANEKLFF. CDR3 in DNA: TGTGCCAGCAGCCCCAGCCCAGGGGGGTATGCTAATGAAAAACTGTTTTTT.

Only a few counts were recorded for this clone. The J gene is TRBJ1-5, the V gene TRBV5-6; maybe TRBD1 (5 bases). V was clipped by 4 bases and J by 4 bases, with 12 bases between them. This CDR3 contains 14 residues. Germline values: CDR1 SGHDT, CDR2 YYEEEE. CDR3 protein: CASSPRGGNQPQHF. CDR3 nucleotide sequence: TGTGCCAGCAGCCCGCGCGGGGGAAATCAGCCCCAGCATTTT.

J is TRBJ1-2 and V is TRBV12-3 or TRBV12-4; TRBD1 aligns across 7 bases. With V trimmed by 6 bases and J by 5 bases, 6 bases remained unmatched. The CDR3 length is 13 residues. CDR3 residues: CASSPHRGYGYTF. CDR3 DNA: TGTGCCAGCAGCCCCCACAGGGGATATGGCTACACCTTC.

This clone was seen only once. V usage is TRBV28 and J usage is TRBJ2-3; TRBD1 matches at 8 bases. The CDR3 is 16 amino acids. With V trimmed by 6 bases and J by 3 bases, 11 bases remained unmatched. Germline CDR1 MDHEN, CDR2 SYDVKM. The CDR3, as DNA: TGTGCCAGCAGCTCCGCAGGGGGCGCTGGGACAGATACGCAGTATTTT. Amino acids: CASSSAGGAGTDTQYF.

V and J are TRBV6-5 and TRBJ2-1, with D perhaps TRBD1 (6 bases). The V end was cut by 4 bases, the J end by 5 bases, with 9 bases between. The CDR3 runs 13 residues. Germline V gene data show CDR1 as MNHEY and CDR2 as SVGAGI. The CDR3 spells CASSSDSDNEQFF. CDR3 DNA: TGTGCCAGCAGTTCGGACAGTGACAATGAGCAGTTCTTC.

The chain links TRBV24-1 to TRBJ2-3; 10 bases agree with TRBD1. The ends lost 5 bases at V and 5 bases at J; junction bases unmatched: 12. CDR1 is KGHDR, CDR2 SFDVKD, per germline. This CDR3 has 17 amino acids. DNA for the CDR3: TGTGCCACCAGTGGAAACGACAGGGGGCAAGTGGGAGATACGCAGTATTTT. Encoded protein: CATSGNDRGQVGDTQYF.

The chain is built from TRBV3-1 (or the pseudogene TRBV3-2) and TRBJ2-3; TRBD2 agrees at 10 bases. The germline CDR1 and CDR2 sequences are LGHDT and YNNKEL (reference sequence). This CDR3 spans 16 amino acids. CDR3 amino acids: CATGLAVRGGTDTQYF. As DNA, the CDR3 is TGTGCTACCGGACTAGCGGTAAGGGGTGGCACAGATACGCAGTATTTT.

V usage is TRBV2 and J usage is TRBJ2-7; TRBD1 might be the D (5 bases). CDR3 length equals 14 residues. Between the trimmed V and J ends, which lost 6 bases and 4 bases, there was a span of 16 bases. The germline V gene encodes CDR1 SNHLY and CDR2 FYNNEI. In DNA form, the CDR3 reads TGTGCCAGCAGCGGGCGCAGGGAACTGTACGAGCAGTACTTC. This gives the protein CASSGRRELYEQYF.

The V call is TRBV4-1, the J call TRBJ1-4; TRBD1 matches 7 bases. The CDR3 is 16 residues long. The V gene's germline CDR1 is MGHRA and CDR2 YSYEKL. Trimming at V came to 3 bases and at J to 5 bases, leaving 9 bases not matched to a gene. CDR3 coding DNA: TGCGCCAGCAGCCAGACAGGGAACGGGCAGAATGAAAAACTGTTTTTT. Its protein product is CASSQTGNGQNEKLFF.